These 9 T cell receptor beta chains share one sample of origin, sequenced in a study of T cell responses to AZD1222 COVID-19 vaccine (dated by TCRdb to the early 2020s). The sample's time point label, in plain terms: baseline before first vaccination. The library was produced with the immunoSEQ multiplex PCR assay. Not all clones reach the TCRdb copy of this immuneACCESS table, which keeps in-frame sequences only. Checked studies attribute under half of the gap to unresolved V genes and leave the rest unexplained. The sample yields around 140,000 clones; around 89% were counted once. The ten largest clones add up to under 2% of the sample. The sequenced sample was peripheral blood, obtained on day 0 of AZD1222 vaccination. The receptors shown here come from an adult in good health.

J is TRBJ1-4 and V is TRBV14; D ambiguous. The CDR3 loop spans 15 amino acids. Germline V gives CDR1 SGHDN, CDR2 FVKESK. Trimming pared 0 bases from V and 5 bases from J, leaving 10 bases between. The CDR3 here is CASSQERVINEKLFF. CDR3 nucleotide sequence: TGTGCCAGCAGCCAAGAGAGGGTGATAAATGAAAAACTGTTTTTT.

The V call is TRBV19, the J call TRBJ1-1; maybe TRBD1 (6 bases). The CDR3 loop spans 16 amino acids. V gave up 6 bases and J gave up 1 base, with 18 bases separating them. Germline V lookup: CDR1 LNHDA, CDR2 SQIVND (reference sequence). Here the CDR3 reads CASRVSYEGQNTEAFF. CDR3 coding DNA: TGTGCCAGTAGAGTATCATATGAGGGACAGAACACTGAAGCTTTCTTT.

J is TRBJ1-1 and V is TRBV25-1, with 7 bases identical to TRBD1. Losses at the gene ends were 3 bases for V and 2 bases for J; bases not matched to a gene: 6. The CDR3 runs to 15 residues. From germline, CDR1 is MGHDK and CDR2 SYGVNS. The CDR3 coding sequence is TGTGCCAGCAGTGACAGGGGGTTCTCTAACACTGAAGCTTTCTTT. Translation gives CASSDRGFSNTEAFF. Looking up the rest from reference TRBV25-1 and TRBJ1-1 gives the full variable domain: EADIYQTPRYLVIGTGKKITLECSQTMGHDKMYWYQQDPGMELHLIHYSYGVNSTEKGDLSSESTVSRIRTEHFPLTLESARPSHTSQYLCASSDRGFSNTEAFFGQGTRLTVV.

The chain combines TRBV11-1 with TRBJ2-3, with D perhaps matching TRBD1 (6 bases). The CDR3 is made up of 13 amino acids. Trimming stripped 4 bases from V and 8 bases from J, with 13 bases between. From germline, CDR1 is SGHAT and CDR2 FQDESV (reference sequence). CDR3 in DNA: TGTGCCAGCAGCTCAGAAGGGGGACCTACGCAGTATTTT. It translates to CASSSEGGPTQYF.

The V call is TRBV5-1, the J call TRBJ1-2; 7 nucleotides agree with TRBD1. In germline, CDR1 is SGHRS, CDR2 YFSETQ. Unmatched junction bases numbered 5, after V lost 0 bases and J lost 0 bases. There are 16 residues in the CDR3. CDR3 coding DNA: TGCGCCAGCAGCTTGGGACAGGGCTCCTCTAACTATGGCTACACCTTC. Amino acid sequence: CASSLGQGSSNYGYTF. Using reference TRBV5-1 and TRBJ1-2 for the parts outside the CDR3, the full variable domain is KAGVTQTPRYLIKTRGQQVTLSCSPISGHRSVSWYQQTPGQGLQFLFEYFSETQRNKGNFPGRFSGRQFSNSRSEMNVSTLELGDSALYLCASSLGQGSSNYGYTFGSGTRLTVV.

This chain links TRBV6-5 with TRBJ2-5; 10 nucleotides match TRBD2. There are 15 residues in the CDR3. The J segment lost 5 bases and the V segment lost 2 bases, leaving 5 bases of the junction unmatched. The germline V gene encodes CDR1 MNHEY and CDR2 SVGAGI. The CDR3 sequence is CASSYASSGSETQYF. The CDR3, as DNA: TGTGCCAGCAGTTACGCTTCTAGCGGGAGCGAGACCCAGTACTTC.

The chain couples TRBV11-2 to TRBJ1-2, with D possibly TRBD1 on 6 matching bases. The CDR3 consists of 13 residues. Germline V gene data show CDR1 as SGHAT and CDR2 as FQNNGV. Deletions cut 2 bases from V and 5 bases from J, with 9 bases between. The CDR3 spells CASSLNRAYGYTF. In DNA form, the CDR3 reads TGTGCCAGCAGCTTAAACAGGGCTTATGGCTACACCTTC.

This clone was seen only once. V gene TRBV7-3 combines with J gene TRBJ2-1; D call uncertain. With 0 bases removed from V and 9 bases from J, the gap between germline ends came to 12 bases. The CDR3 is made up of 14 amino acids. Germline CDR1 reads SGHTA; CDR2 reads FQGTGA. The CDR3 bases are TGTGCCAGCAGCTTAACGTCGACCTGGGGTGAGCAGTTCTTC. This sequence encodes CASSLTSTWGEQFF.

Here the CDR3 DNA reads TGTGCCAGCAGCCCGCAGGTGGGCAGCGACACCGGGGAGCTGTTTTTT. This encodes CASSPQVGSDTGELFF. V and J are TRBV7-9 and TRBJ2-2; D unresolved. This CDR3 has 16 residues. V lost 5 bases, J lost 3 bases, and 16 bases lay in between. Per the germline V gene, CDR1 is SEHNR and CDR2 is FQNEAQ (reference sequence).